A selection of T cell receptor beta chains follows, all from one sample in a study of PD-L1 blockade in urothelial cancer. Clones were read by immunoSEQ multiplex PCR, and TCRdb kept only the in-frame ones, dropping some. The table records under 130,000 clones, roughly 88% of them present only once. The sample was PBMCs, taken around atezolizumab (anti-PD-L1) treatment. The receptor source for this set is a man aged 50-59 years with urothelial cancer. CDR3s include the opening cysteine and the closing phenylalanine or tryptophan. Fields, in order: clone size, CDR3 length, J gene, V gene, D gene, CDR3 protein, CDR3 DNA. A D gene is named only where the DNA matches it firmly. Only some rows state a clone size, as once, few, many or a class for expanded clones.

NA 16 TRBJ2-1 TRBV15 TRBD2 CATSPHRLAGHNEQFF TGTGCCACCAGCCCTCACCGACTAGCGGGCCACAATGAGCAGTTCTTC
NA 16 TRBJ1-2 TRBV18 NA CASSPAAGGVSYGYTF TGTGCCAGCTCCCCCGCGGCGGGCGGAGTATCCTATGGCTACACCTTC
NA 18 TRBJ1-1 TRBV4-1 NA CTSSQDRSGTSSDTEAFF TGCACCAGCAGCCAAGATAGGTCAGGCACCTCGTCGGACACTGAAGCTTTCTTT
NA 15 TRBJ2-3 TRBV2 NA CASSEGAGSADTQYF TGTGCCAGCAGTGAGGGGGCAGGGTCGGCTGATACGCAGTATTTT
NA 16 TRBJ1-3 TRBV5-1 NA CASSLNSGSSGNTIYF TGCGCCAGCAGCTTGAACTCGGGGAGCTCTGGAAACACCATATATTTT
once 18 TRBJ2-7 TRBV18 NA CASSQATGQGGSTYEQYF TGTGCCAGCTCACAAGCGACCGGACAGGGAGGGAGTACCTACGAGCAGTACTTC
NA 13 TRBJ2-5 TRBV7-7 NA CASSGRGQETQYF TGTGCTAGCAGTGGGCGGGGACAAGAGACCCAGTACTTC
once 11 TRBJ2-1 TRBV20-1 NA CSATPLGEQFF TGCAGTGCTACCCCCCTCGGTGAGCAGTTCTTC
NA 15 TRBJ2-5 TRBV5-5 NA CASSWRGGAQETQYF TGTGCCAGCAGCTGGCGTGGGGGGGCCCAAGAGACCCAGTACTTC
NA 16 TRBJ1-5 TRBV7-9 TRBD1 CASSSTKQGGNQPQHF TGTGCCAGCAGCTCAACCAAACAGGGGGGAAATCAGCCCCAGCATTTT
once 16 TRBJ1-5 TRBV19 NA CASSRSQGLSGAAQHF TGTGCCAGTAGTCGCTCCCAGGGGCTCTCAGGTGCAGCCCAGCATTTT
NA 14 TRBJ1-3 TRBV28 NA CASREGGSGNTIYF TGTGCCAGCAGGGAAGGAGGGTCTGGAAACACCATATATTTT
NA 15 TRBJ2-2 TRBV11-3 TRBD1 CASSARGLDTGELFF TGTGCCAGCAGCGCGAGGGGGCTGGACACCGGGGAGCTGTTTTTT
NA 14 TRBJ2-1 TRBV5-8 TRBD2 CASSWGLADNEQFF TGTGCCAGCAGCTGGGGACTAGCGGACAATGAGCAGTTCTTC
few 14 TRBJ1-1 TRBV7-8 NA CASSRPGDGTEAFF TGTGCCAGCAGCCGGCCAGGGGACGGCACTGAAGCTTTCTTT
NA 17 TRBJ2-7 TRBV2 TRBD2 CASWGGLAGERGYEQYF TGTGCCAGCTGGGGGGGACTAGCGGGAGAGAGGGGGTACGAGCAGTACTTC
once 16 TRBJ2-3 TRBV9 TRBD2 CASSVGTSGGTDTQYF TGTGCCAGCAGCGTAGGGACTAGCGGGGGCACAGATACGCAGTATTTT
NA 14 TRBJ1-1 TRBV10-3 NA CAISEREGRTEAFF TGTGCCATCAGTGAGCGGGAGGGGCGGACTGAAGCTTTCTTT
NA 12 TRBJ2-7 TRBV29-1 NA CSVGEQGYEQYF TGCAGCGTTGGGGAACAGGGTTACGAGCAGTACTTC
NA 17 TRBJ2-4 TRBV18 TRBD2 CASSPSSGNLAKNIQYF TGTGCCAGCTCACCATCTAGCGGGAATTTAGCCAAAAACATTCAGTACTTC
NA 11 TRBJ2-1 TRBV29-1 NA CSVPLYNEQFF TGCAGCGTCCCCCTCTACAATGAGCAGTTCTTC
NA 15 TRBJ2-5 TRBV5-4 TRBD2 CASSKRAGTTETQYF TGTGCCAGCAGCAAGCGCGCCGGGACTACTGAGACCCAGTACTTC
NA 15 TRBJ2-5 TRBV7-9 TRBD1 CASSPGTGFQETQYF TGTGCCAGCAGCCCCGGGACAGGGTTCCAAGAGACCCAGTACTTC
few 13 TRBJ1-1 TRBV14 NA CASSRLGLPEAFF TGTGCCAGCAGCCGCCTGGGGCTCCCTGAAGCTTTCTTT
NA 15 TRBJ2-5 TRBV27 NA CASSLTAFPAETQYF TGTGCCAGCAGTTTAACCGCGTTCCCCGCAGAGACCCAGTACTTC
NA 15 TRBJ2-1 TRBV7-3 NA CASSVGGVAPNEQFF TGTGCCAGCAGCGTAGGGGGGGTTGCGCCCAATGAGCAGTTCTTC
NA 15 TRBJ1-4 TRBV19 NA CASSPGSTNNEKLFF TGTGCCAGTAGTCCCGGGAGTACCAATAATGAAAAACTGTTTTTT
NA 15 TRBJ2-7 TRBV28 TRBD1 CASSLGTGISYEQYF TGTGCCAGCAGCCTCGGGACAGGTATATCCTACGAGCAGTACTTC
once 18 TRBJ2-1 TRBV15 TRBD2 CATSRGGGGGRAGNEQFF TGTGCCACCAGCAGAGGCGGTGGAGGCGGGAGGGCCGGGAATGAGCAGTTCTTC
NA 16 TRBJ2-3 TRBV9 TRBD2 CASSEGLAGWIDTQYF TGTGCCAGCAGCGAGGGACTAGCGGGATGGATAGATACGCAGTATTTT
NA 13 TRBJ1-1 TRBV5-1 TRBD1 CASSLQGAFEAFF TGCGCCAGCAGCTTGCAGGGGGCGTTTGAAGCTTTCTTT
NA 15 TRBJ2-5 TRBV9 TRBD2 CASSGTSGWRETQYF TGTGCCAGCAGCGGGACTAGCGGTTGGAGGGAGACCCAGTACTTC
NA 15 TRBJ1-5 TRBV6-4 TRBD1 CASSEGTGRDQPQHF TGTGCCAGCAGTGAAGGGACAGGGAGGGATCAGCCCCAGCATTTT
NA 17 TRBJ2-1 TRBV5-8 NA CASSLAGAGRRRNEQFF TGTGCCAGCAGCTTGGCTGGGGCAGGGAGGAGGCGCAATGAGCAGTTCTTC
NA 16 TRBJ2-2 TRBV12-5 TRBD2 CASGLGTSGRTWELFF TGTGCTAGTGGTTTGGGGACTAGCGGGAGAACGTGGGAGCTGTTTTTT
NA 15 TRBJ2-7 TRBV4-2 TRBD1 CASSQQTGVAYEQYF TGTGCCAGCAGCCAGCAAACAGGGGTAGCCTACGAGCAGTACTTC
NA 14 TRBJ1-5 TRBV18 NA CASSLSYGNQPQHF TGTGCCAGCTCATTATCGTACGGGAATCAGCCCCAGCATTTT